This is a list of T cell receptor beta chains from one sample in a study of cytomegalovirus exposure and HLA in healthy donors. Profiling relied on immunoSEQ multiplex PCR, and the TCRdb table lists in-frame clones only, not all of them. This sample has 200,000 to 250,000 clones, with around four fifths found just once. Sequenced material: PBMCs. These receptors all come from a woman aged 18-30 years in good health and CMV-seronegative. CDR3s include the opening cysteine and the closing phenylalanine or tryptophan. D genes are given only for firm matches. Part of the rows lack a size; the others show once, few, many or a class for expanded clones.

d_call	v_call	j_call	clone_size	cdr3_aa	cdr3_nt
TRBD2	TRBV2	TRBJ2-2	once	CASGDAGGWNTGELFF	TGTGCCAGCGGTGATGCGGGGGGCTGGAACACCGGGGAGCTGTTTTTT
.	TRBV2	TRBJ1-6	many	CASSEGHGNSPLHF	TGTGCCAGCAGTGAAGGACATGGAAATTCACCCCTCCACTTT
TRBD2	TRBV9	TRBJ2-3	few	CASSVGASGLSTDTQYF	TGTGCCAGCAGCGTAGGGGCTAGCGGGCTAAGCACAGATACGCAGTATTTT
TRBD1	TRBV6-5	TRBJ1-6	.	CASRSGTGGSPLHF	TGTGCCAGCAGATCCGGGACAGGGGGTTCACCCCTCCACTTT
.	TRBV30	TRBJ1-2	.	CAWRSGSQGHGYTF	TGTGCCTGGAGATCGGGGAGCCAGGGGCATGGCTACACCTTC
.	TRBV6-5	TRBJ1-4	.	CASKIGGTTNEKLFF	TGTGCCAGCAAAATCGGGGGAACAACTAATGAAAAACTGTTTTTT
.	TRBV6-5	TRBJ1-5	.	CASSSNRGQPQHF	TGTGCCAGCAGTTCCAATAGGGGTCAGCCCCAGCATTTT
.	TRBV6-5	TRBJ1-3	.	CASSSPSSGNTIYF	TGTGCCAGCAGTTCCCCTAGTTCGGGAAACACCATATATTTT
.	TRBV29-1	TRBJ1-2	few	CSVEGGDGYTF	TGCAGCGTTGAAGGGGGCGATGGCTACACCTTC
.	TRBV29-1	TRBJ1-2	.	CTSATGQGYTF	TGCACCTCCGCCACGGGGCAAGGCTACACCTTC
.	TRBV19	TRBJ1-3	.	CASSIAASGNTIYF	TGTGCCAGTAGTATAGCAGCATCTGGAAACACCATATATTTT
.	TRBV28	TRBJ1-2	.	CASSSGLLYGYTF	TGTGCCAGCAGTTCCGGGTTACTCTATGGCTACACCTTC
.	TRBV27	TRBJ2-2	.	CASRRRNTGELFF	TGTGCCAGCAGGAGGAGGAACACCGGGGAGCTGTTTTTT
.	TRBV5-6	TRBJ2-7	.	CASSSYTSRSSYEQYF	TGTGCCAGCAGCTCCTACACCTCGAGGAGCTCCTACGAGCAGTACTTC
TRBD2	TRBV2	TRBJ2-3	.	CASNGLAETTQYF	TGTGCCAGCAACGGACTAGCGGAGACTACGCAGTATTTT
TRBD2	TRBV4-2	TRBJ2-7	.	CASSQASGSGEQYF	TGTGCCAGCAGCCAAGCTAGCGGGAGTGGCGAGCAGTACTTC
TRBD2	TRBV28	TRBJ2-5	once	CASSLPGGVETQYF	TGTGCCAGCAGTTTACCCGGGGGGGTCGAGACCCAGTACTTC
.	TRBV6-5	TRBJ1-4	.	CASSYSGGGRNEKLFF	TGTGCCAGCAGTTACTCTGGGGGGGGACGGAATGAAAAACTGTTTTTT
TRBD1	TRBV5-4	TRBJ1-2	.	CASSLNRGDAAGYTF	TGTGCCAGCAGCCTCAACAGGGGTGACGCGGCAGGCTACACCTTC
.	TRBV5-6	TRBJ1-6	few	CASSLANRVGRHSPLHF	TGTGCCAGCAGCTTGGCCAATCGAGTGGGGCGACATTCACCCCTCCACTTT
TRBD1	TRBV28	TRBJ2-1	.	CASRYRGEDEQFF	TGTGCCAGCAGATACAGGGGCGAGGATGAGCAGTTCTTC
.	TRBV13	TRBJ1-5	.	CASSLGGFSNQPQHF	TGTGCCAGCAGCTTAGGGGGGTTCAGCAATCAGCCCCAGCATTTT
.	TRBV14	TRBJ2-7	.	CASSLLTGFYEQYF	TGTGCCAGCAGCCTTCTCACAGGTTTCTACGAGCAGTACTTC
.	TRBV18	TRBJ1-2	.	CASSPQSTGTYGYTF	TGTGCCAGCTCACCACAGTCTACCGGGACCTATGGCTACACCTTC
TRBD1	TRBV5-1	TRBJ2-6	.	CASSLGQGSGANVLTF	TGCGCCAGCAGCTTGGGACAGGGCTCTGGGGCCAACGTCCTGACTTTC
TRBD1	TRBV4-1	TRBJ2-3	.	CASSQSTGAAVDTQYF	TGCGCCAGCAGCCAATCGACAGGGGCAGCCGTCGATACGCAGTATTTT
.	TRBV27	TRBJ1-6	.	CASSQPGVGNSPLHF	TGTGCCAGCAGTCAACCGGGAGTCGGTAATTCACCCCTCCACTTT
TRBD1	TRBV11-2	TRBJ2-3	.	CASSLSGQLSTDTQYF	TGTGCCAGCAGCTTGTCGGGACAGCTTAGCACAGATACGCAGTATTTT
.	TRBV2	TRBJ1-2	.	CASSDGPRDKYYGYTF	TGTGCCAGCAGTGATGGGCCTAGGGACAAATACTATGGCTACACCTTC
.	TRBV15	TRBJ2-2	.	CATSRVAADDGELFF	TGTGCCACCAGCAGAGTGGCGGCGGACGACGGGGAGCTGTTTTTT
.	TRBV29-1	TRBJ2-1	.	CSVGPRGGNEQFF	TGCAGCGTTGGTCCCAGGGGCGGAAATGAGCAGTTCTTC
TRBD2	TRBV5-1	TRBJ2-1	once	CASSLVASGGANEQFF	TGCGCCAGCAGCTTGGTGGCTAGCGGGGGGGCGAATGAGCAGTTCTTC
TRBD2	TRBV5-1	TRBJ2-3	.	CASSISGGLGNTQYF	TGCGCCAGCAGCATTAGCGGGGGGCTAGGGAATACGCAGTATTTT
.	TRBV30	TRBJ2-5	.	CAWSQETQYF	TGTGCCTGGTCCCAAGAGACCCAGTACTTC
.	TRBV5-1	TRBJ2-5	.	CASSLYIGLRGETQYF	TGCGCCAGCAGCTTGTACATTGGGCTAAGGGGGGAGACCCAGTACTTC
.	TRBV2	TRBJ2-3	.	CASSVAIGTDTQYF	TGTGCCAGCAGCGTAGCTATAGGGACAGATACGCAGTATTTT
.	TRBV6-5	TRBJ2-2	.	CATSRAPNTGELFF	TGTGCCACCAGTAGGGCCCCGAACACCGGGGAGCTGTTTTTT
.	TRBV27	TRBJ2-5	.	CASSSAGQETQYF	TGTGCCAGCAGTTCAGCGGGCCAAGAGACCCAGTACTTC
TRBD2	TRBV13	TRBJ2-7	few	CASSLRGGNEQYF	TGTGCCAGCAGCTTACGGGGGGGAAACGAGCAGTACTTC
.	TRBV29-1	TRBJ1-2	once	CSVEGSGGYTF	TGCAGCGTTGAGGGCAGTGGAGGCTACACCTTC
.	TRBV6-8	TRBJ2-6	.	CASSYPGTESSGANVLTF	TGTGCCAGCAGTTACCCCGGGACCGAGAGCTCTGGGGCCAACGTCCTGACTTTC